The 5 T cell receptor beta chains presented below share a single source sample, sequenced in a study of blood T cell repertoires in COVID-19. TCRdb's table, derived via immunoSEQ multiplex PCR, lists solely in-frame clones and lacks some. The table lists 200,000 to 250,000 clones, about 86% of them singletons, with 2.5% to 3.5% in the top ten. Sequenced sample: PBMCs or T cells enriched from blood (not recorded which). The receptors originated from a woman aged 50 to 65 in a cohort exposed to, infected with or recovered from COVID-19 (not recorded which).

The rearrangement links TRBV9 to TRBJ1-6; D not certain. CDR1 and CDR2 (germline): SGDLS, YYNGEE. V was shortened by 0 bases and J by 2 bases, with 6 bases between the two germline ends. CDR3 length: 15 amino acids. CDR3 DNA sequence: TGTGCCAGCAGCGTAGACACGACCTATAATTCACCCCTCCACTTT. Residues: CASSVDTTYNSPLHF.

The genes are TRBV29-1 and TRBJ2-4; D is perhaps TRBD1 (6 bases). Germline-derived CDR1 and CDR2 are SQVTM and ANQGSEA. The CDR3 is made up of 12 amino acids. V was shortened by 5 bases and J by 8 bases, with 13 bases between the two germline ends. CDR3 nucleotide sequence: TGCAGCGTTAGACAGGATGGGGACATTCAGTACTTC. As protein: CSVRQDGDIQYF.

The CDR3 loop reads CASSQDKVYRYSGANVLTF. DNA for the CDR3: TGCGCCAGCAGCCAAGATAAAGTGTATCGGTACTCTGGGGCCAACGTCCTGACTTTC. This sequence joins TRBV4-3 and TRBJ2-6; D remains ambiguous. Between the trimmed V and J ends, which lost 0 bases and 0 bases, there was a span of 15 bases. The CDR3 has 19 amino acids. CDR1 LGHNA and CDR2 YSLEER come from the germline V gene.

Remarks on this clone: Other nucleotide sequences from this sample produce the same CDR3. The rearrangement uses TRBV9 and TRBJ2-5, with a weak D call TRBD1 (6 bases). The CDR3 length is 13 residues. Trimming cost V 2 bases and J 2 bases, with 7 bases left between them. The germline V gene has CDR1 SGDLS and CDR2 YYNGEE. The CDR3 is CASSVGQQETQYF. In DNA, the CDR3 is TGTGCCAGCAGCGTGGGACAACAAGAGACCCAGTACTTC.

This chain connects TRBV19 to TRBJ1-1; D remains ambiguous. Trimming left V 6 bases short and J 3 bases short, with 17 bases between. The germline gives CDR1 LNHDA, CDR2 SQIVND (reference sequence). The CDR3 loop spans 15 amino acids. CDR3 region: CASRGGRERDTEAFF. The CDR3 DNA sequence: TGTGCCAGTAGGGGCGGACGGGAGAGGGACACTGAAGCTTTCTTT.